This T cell receptor beta chain came from a study of blood T cell repertoires in COVID-19. The wider study: The cDNA or gDNA used as material had been derived from T cells, B-cell-depleted T cells, or PBMCs.

Trimming removed 7 bases from V and 0 bases from J, with 18 bases in between. CDR1 and CDR2 (germline): SNHLY, FYNNEI. The CDR3 extends over 16 amino acids. Data came from immunoSEQ multiplex PCR; TCRdb stores just in-frame clones and leaves some out. The sample shows a few hundred thousand clones, around 83% of them seen only once. V usage is TRBV2 and J usage is TRBJ1-1; TRBD1 is a possible D gene (6 bases). The sample was peripheral blood. This receptor was taken from a man aged 40-50 years who had recovered from COVID-19. CDR3 protein: CASTKEGVGVNTEAFF. CDR3 DNA: TGTGCCAGCACCAAAGAGGGGGTTGGGGTGAACACTGAAGCTTTCTTT.